This T cell receptor beta chain appears in the sequencing data of a study of cytomegalovirus exposure and HLA in healthy donors. Germline CDR1 reads MNHNY; CDR2 reads SVGAGI (reference sequence). Trimming took off 2 bases at V and 15 bases at J, with 11 bases between the two ends. The CDR3 is made up of 11 amino acids. As for this clone: Its antigen is unknown.

The PCR made use of 60 Vbeta and 13 Jbeta primers. The repertoire was sequenced with immunoSEQ multiplex PCR; TCRdb's copy has only in-frame clones and lacks some. The sample carries about 160,000 clones, 79% recorded once. Study-wide results and limits: Apparent HLA restriction characterized most CMV-associated TCR beta chains in a later analysis.

Sample: PBMCs. The receptor's source is a man aged 50-59 years in good health and CMV-seropositive. The chain uses TRBV6-6 and TRBJ1-5; the D is unclear. In nucleotides, the CDR3 is TGTGCCAGCAGTTACGCGGGGAAAGGGCATTTT. Amino acid sequence: CASSYAGKGHF.